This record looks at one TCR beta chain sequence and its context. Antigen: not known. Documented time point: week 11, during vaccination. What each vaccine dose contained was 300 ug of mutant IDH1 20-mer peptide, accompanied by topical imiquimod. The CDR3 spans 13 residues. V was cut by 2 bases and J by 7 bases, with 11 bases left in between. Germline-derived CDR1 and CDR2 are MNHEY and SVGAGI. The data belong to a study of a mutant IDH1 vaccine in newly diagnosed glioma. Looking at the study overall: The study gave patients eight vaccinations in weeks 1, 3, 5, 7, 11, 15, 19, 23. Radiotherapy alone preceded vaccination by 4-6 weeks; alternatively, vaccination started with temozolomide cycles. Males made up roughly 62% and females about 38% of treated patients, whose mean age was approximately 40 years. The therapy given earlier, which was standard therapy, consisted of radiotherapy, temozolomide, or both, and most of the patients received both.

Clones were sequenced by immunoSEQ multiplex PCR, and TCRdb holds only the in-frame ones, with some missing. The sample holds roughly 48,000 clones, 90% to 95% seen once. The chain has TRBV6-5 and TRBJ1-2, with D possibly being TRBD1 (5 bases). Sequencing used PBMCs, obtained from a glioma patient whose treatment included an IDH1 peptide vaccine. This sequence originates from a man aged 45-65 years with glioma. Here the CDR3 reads CASSYDREAGYTF. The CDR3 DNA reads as TGTGCCAGCAGTTACGACAGAGAGGCTGGCTACACCTTC.